These 19 T cell receptor beta chains originate from one sample sequenced in a study of blood T cell repertoires in COVID-19. Sequencing used immunoSEQ multiplex PCR; TCRdb keeps in-frame clones, though not all of them. Of hundreds of thousands of clones listed, roughly 80% were seen once; the top ten hold 4% to 4.5%. Sequencing was done on a sample of peripheral blood. These receptors were taken from a woman between 35 and 50 years old with active or convalescent COVID-19.

The CDR3 DNA follows: TGTGCCTGGAGTGGGGGGACAAAGGGTCAGCCCCAGCATTTT. It is translated as CAWSGGTKGQPQHF. This chain uses TRBV30 with TRBJ1-5; D possibly corresponds to TRBD1 (6 bases). The CDR3 is 14 residues long. Germline V lookup: CDR1 GTSNPN, CDR2 SVGIG (reference sequence). V was clipped by 1 base and J by 6 bases, with 13 bases between them. Full variable domain (remainder filled in from reference TRBV30 and TRBJ1-5): SQTIHQWPATLVQPVGSPLSLECTVEGTSNPNLYWYRQAAGRGLQLLFYSVGIGQISSEVPQNLSASRPQDRQFILSSKKLLLSDSGFYLCAWSGGTKGQPQHFGDGTRLSIL.

This chain connects TRBV3-1 (or the pseudogene TRBV3-2) to TRBJ2-1; 11 positions agree with TRBD2. CDR3 length equals 13 residues. V trimming: 1 base; J trimming: 16 bases; junction bases outside the gene matches: 6. CDR1 and CDR2 from the germline V gene are LGHDT and YNNKEL (reference sequence). Here the CDR3 DNA reads TGTGCCAGCAGCCAAGGTTCCACTAGCGGGGGTTTCTTC. Its translation is CASSQGSTSGGFF.

The V and J genes are TRBV6-6 and TRBJ1-3; TRBD1 agrees at 8 bases. Germline V gene data show CDR1 as MNHNY and CDR2 as SVGAGI (reference sequence). The length of the CDR3 is 15 residues. J was trimmed by 0 bases and V by 2 bases; bases with no gene match: 0. CDR3 nucleotide sequence: TGTGCCAGCAGTTACGGGACAGGCTCTGGAAACACCATATATTTT. Its translation: CASSYGTGSGNTIYF.

J is TRBJ1-1 and V is TRBV10-3; D is ambiguous. The CDR3 has 11 amino acids. Trimming left V 11 bases short and J 2 bases short, with 9 bases between. Germline V CDR1 and CDR2: ENHRY, SYGVKD. CDR3 protein: CAAVTNTEAFF. The CDR3 DNA reads as TGTGCCGCCGTAACAAACACTGAAGCTTTCTTT.

The chain links TRBV7-9 to TRBJ1-1; a possible D gene is TRBD1 (6 bases). Trimming took 5 bases from V and 3 from J, leaving 22 bases between them. CDR1 is SEHNR and CDR2 is FQNEAQ in the germline V gene (reference sequence). The CDR3 runs to 17 residues. The CDR3 region is CASSATQGPSFYTEAFF. CDR3 nucleotides: TGTGCCAGCAGCGCGACGCAGGGGCCTTCCTTTTACACTGAAGCTTTCTTT.

V usage is TRBV11-2 and J usage is TRBJ2-6, with D unresolved. This CDR3 is built from 12 residues. V lost 10 bases and J lost 2, with 6 bases in between. CDR1 is SGHAT and CDR2 is FQNNGV in the germline V gene. CDR3 coding DNA: TGTGCCACGAGCCCTGGGGCCAACGTCCTGACTTTC. Amino acid sequence: CATSPGANVLTF.

This sequence joins TRBV28 and TRBJ1-4; 8 bases are a match to TRBD1. J lost 2 bases, V lost 6 bases, and 2 bases had no gene match. Germline CDR1 MDHEN, CDR2 SYDVKM. The CDR3 runs 14 residues. In DNA form, the CDR3 reads TGTGCCAGCAGGTCAGGGGGCACTAATGAAAAACTGTTTTTT. Residues: CASRSGGTNEKLFF.

This clone was detected only a few times. The rearrangement links TRBV9 to TRBJ2-3; possible D gene TRBD1, 6 bases. The CDR3 covers 16 residues. The ends were cut back, 0 bases at V and 0 bases at J, with 11 bases in the middle. CDR1 SGDLS and CDR2 YYNGEE come from the germline V gene. The CDR3 region has the DNA TGTGCCAGCAGCGTAGAAACAGGGTCTAGCACAGATACGCAGTATTTT. The encoded protein is CASSVETGSSTDTQYF.

The V and J genes are TRBV27 and TRBJ2-4; possibly TRBD1 for D (6 bases). Deletions cut 4 bases from V and 1 base from J, with 8 bases between. CDR1 is MNHEY and CDR2 is SMNVEV in the germline V gene (reference sequence). CDR3 length: 14 amino acids. This chain's CDR3 is CASSSGVAKNIQYF. CDR3 sequence (DNA): TGTGCCAGCAGTTCAGGGGTGGCCAAAAACATTCAGTACTTC.

The V and J genes are TRBV21-1 and TRBJ1-5; TRBD1 was called by the table and not checked on the DNA. TRBV21-1 is shown as a pseudogene. This CDR3 has 9 amino acids. The CDR3 DNA reads as TGTGCCAGCGTCCAGGGGATAGAGTTT. Its protein product is CASVQGIEF.

The CDR3 DNA sequence: TGCGCCAGCAGCTTGGCCCCAGAGAACACTGAAGCTTTCTTT. Its translation: CASSLAPENTEAFF. The chain employs TRBV5-1 and TRBJ1-1; no clear D. The germline V gene encodes CDR1 SGHRS and CDR2 YFSETQ. The CDR3 has 14 amino acids. Trimming left V 0 bases short and J 1 base short, with 7 bases between.

V is TRBV19 and J is TRBJ2-1; TRBD2 is a possible D gene (6 bases). The V end was cut by 3 bases, the J end by 8 bases, with 20 bases between. CDR1 is LNHDA and CDR2 is SQIVND in the germline V gene (reference sequence). The CDR3 sequence is 16 residues long. The CDR3 protein is CASSIPRDWRVHEQFF. Written as DNA, the CDR3 is TGTGCCAGTAGTATCCCCCGGGACTGGAGGGTGCATGAGCAGTTCTTC.

The V and J genes are TRBV7-3 and TRBJ2-3, with 14 bases identical to TRBD2. Trimming at V came to 5 bases and at J to 0 bases, leaving 13 bases not matched to a gene. The CDR3 contains 20 residues. Per germline, CDR1 SGHTA and CDR2 FQGTGA. CDR3 in amino acids: CASSARLAGGSYASTDTQYF. In nucleotides, the CDR3 is TGTGCCAGCAGCGCTAGACTAGCGGGGGGGAGCTATGCTAGCACAGATACGCAGTATTTT.

The V gene is TRBV28, the J gene TRBJ1-2; 7 bases line up with TRBD1. V was clipped by 3 bases and J by 6 bases; unmatched bases: 4. From germline, CDR1 is MDHEN and CDR2 SYDVKM. CDR3 length: 13 amino acids. The CDR3 loop is CASSFSGTDGYTF. DNA of the CDR3: TGTGCCAGCAGTTTCTCCGGGACAGATGGCTACACCTTC.

The chain uses TRBV10-3 and TRBJ2-7, with a possible D match to TRBD1 (5 bases). The germline V gene encodes CDR1 ENHRY and CDR2 SYGVKD. CDR3 length equals 14 residues. V was shortened by 2 bases and J by 6 bases, with 14 bases between the two germline ends. CDR3 nucleotide sequence: TGTGCCATCAGTGAGGCAGGGATCCTCTCCGAGCAGTACGTC. This translates into CAISEAGILSEQYV.

This clone was seen only once. This chain links TRBV5-1 with TRBJ2-6, with 7 bases fitting TRBD1. Germline-derived CDR1 and CDR2 are SGHRS and YFSETQ. The CDR3 sequence is 16 residues long. Trimming removed 6 bases from V and 2 bases from J; junction bases left unmatched: 8. As DNA, the CDR3 is TGCGCCAGCACCCTGACAGGGCCCACTGGGGCCAACGTCCTGACTTTC. Its protein is CASTLTGPTGANVLTF.

The table lists this clone with a few counts. The genes are TRBV5-4 and TRBJ2-7; no firm D call. The CDR3 runs 13 residues. Trimming took 4 bases from V and 5 from J, leaving 13 bases between them. Per germline, CDR1 SGHNT and CDR2 YYREEE (reference sequence). The CDR3 DNA reads TGTGCCAGCAGCCCTCGGATAGCAGACGAGCAGTACTTC. Its translation: CASSPRIADEQYF.

The rearrangement uses TRBV5-1 and TRBJ1-5, with D maybe TRBD1 (6 bases). The CDR3 spans 14 residues. Trimming pared 4 bases from V and 5 bases from J, leaving 13 bases between. CDR1 and CDR2 (germline): SGHRS, YFSETQ. CDR3 DNA: TGCGCCAGCAGCCCCGAGGGGGAACATCAGCCCCAGCATTTT. Its protein product is CASSPEGEHQPQHF.

A word on this clone: One end of the junction is discordant with germline, which a read error may explain. The V call is TRBV6-5, the J call TRBJ2-1; 8 bases agree with TRBD2. Germline V gene sequence: CDR1 MNHEY, CDR2 SVGAGI. The CDR3 spans 11 residues. In DNA, the CDR3 is TGTGCCACATCCAGGGGACTAGGGATACTCTTC. This gives the protein CATSRGLGILF.